This paragraph reports one T cell receptor (beta chain). These data come from a study of shared clonotypes between healthy human individuals. Trimming cost V 2 bases and J 5 bases; bases outside gene matches: 10. Germline CDR1 reads SGHAT; CDR2 reads FQDESV (reference sequence). CDR3 size: 17 residues. CD45RO-negative, CCR7-positively selected cells formed the naive CD8 fraction, excluding terminally differentiated effector memory CD45RA+ cells. The donors were adults (healthy and HIV-negative) with no recent acute infections or vaccinations. Assay execution proceeded at the deep level. TCRdb keeps only in-frame clones here, not all; method: immunoSEQ multiplex PCR. In the table there are around 1.9 million clones, under 95% of which are singletons.

Sequencing used naive CD8+ T cells from PBMCs. The genes are TRBV11-1 and TRBJ2-3, with 10 bases fitting TRBD2. The clonotype was recovered from a young man in good health. Some clones in this sample may be carry-over from other donors' samples. The CDR3 region is CASSLWSTSGPRDTQYF. CDR3 bases: TGTGCCAGCAGCTTATGGTCGACTAGCGGGCCTCGAGATACGCAGTATTTT. Using reference TRBV11-1 and TRBJ2-3 for the parts outside the CDR3, the full variable domain is EAEVAQSPRYKITEKSQAVAFWCDPISGHATLYWYRQILGQGPELLVQFQDESVVDDSQLPKDRFSAERLKGVDSTLKIQPAELGDSAMYLCASSLWSTSGPRDTQYFGPGTRLTVL.